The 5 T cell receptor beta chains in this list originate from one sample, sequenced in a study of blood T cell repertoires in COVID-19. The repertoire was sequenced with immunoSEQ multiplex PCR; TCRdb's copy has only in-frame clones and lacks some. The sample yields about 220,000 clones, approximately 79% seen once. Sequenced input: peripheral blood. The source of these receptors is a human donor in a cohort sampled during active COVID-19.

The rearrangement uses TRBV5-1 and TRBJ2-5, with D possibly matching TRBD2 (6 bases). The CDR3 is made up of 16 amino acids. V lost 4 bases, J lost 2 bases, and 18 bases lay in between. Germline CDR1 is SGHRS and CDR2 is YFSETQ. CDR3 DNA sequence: TGCGCCAGCAGCCGTACCGGGCCAGGAGGGCAAGAGACCCAGTACTTC. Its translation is CASSRTGPGGQETQYF.

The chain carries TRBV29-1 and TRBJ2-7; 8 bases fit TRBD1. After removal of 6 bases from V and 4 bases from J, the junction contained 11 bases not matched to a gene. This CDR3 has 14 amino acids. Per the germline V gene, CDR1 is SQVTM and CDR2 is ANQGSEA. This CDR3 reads CSVGWTGIKYEQYF. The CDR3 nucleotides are TGCAGCGTGGGGTGGACAGGGATAAAGTACGAGCAGTACTTC.

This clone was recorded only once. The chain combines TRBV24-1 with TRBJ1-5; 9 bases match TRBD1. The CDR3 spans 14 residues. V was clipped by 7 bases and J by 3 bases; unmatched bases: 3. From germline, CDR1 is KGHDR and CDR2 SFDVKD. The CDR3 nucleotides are TGTGCCACCAGGGACAGGGGATTCAATCAGCCCCAGCATTTT. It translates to CATRDRGFNQPQHF.

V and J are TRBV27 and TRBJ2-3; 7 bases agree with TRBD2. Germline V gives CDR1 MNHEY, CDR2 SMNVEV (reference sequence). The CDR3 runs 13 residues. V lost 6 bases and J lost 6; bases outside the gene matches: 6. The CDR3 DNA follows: TGTGCCAGCAGGGGGACTATGGCCGATACGCAGTATTTT. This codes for CASRGTMADTQYF.

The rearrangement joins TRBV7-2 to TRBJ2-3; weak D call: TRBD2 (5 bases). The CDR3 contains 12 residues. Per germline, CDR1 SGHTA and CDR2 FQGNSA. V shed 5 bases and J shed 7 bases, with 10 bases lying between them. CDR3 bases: TGTGCCAGCAGCCCGCGGGTTCATACGCAGTATTTT. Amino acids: CASSPRVHTQYF. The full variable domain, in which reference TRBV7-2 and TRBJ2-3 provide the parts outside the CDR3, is GAGVSQSPSNKVTEKGKDVELRCDPISGHTALYWYRQSLGQGLEFLIYFQGNSAPDKSGLPSDRFSAERTGGSVSTLTIQRTQQEDSAVYLCASSPRVHTQYFGPGTRLTVL.